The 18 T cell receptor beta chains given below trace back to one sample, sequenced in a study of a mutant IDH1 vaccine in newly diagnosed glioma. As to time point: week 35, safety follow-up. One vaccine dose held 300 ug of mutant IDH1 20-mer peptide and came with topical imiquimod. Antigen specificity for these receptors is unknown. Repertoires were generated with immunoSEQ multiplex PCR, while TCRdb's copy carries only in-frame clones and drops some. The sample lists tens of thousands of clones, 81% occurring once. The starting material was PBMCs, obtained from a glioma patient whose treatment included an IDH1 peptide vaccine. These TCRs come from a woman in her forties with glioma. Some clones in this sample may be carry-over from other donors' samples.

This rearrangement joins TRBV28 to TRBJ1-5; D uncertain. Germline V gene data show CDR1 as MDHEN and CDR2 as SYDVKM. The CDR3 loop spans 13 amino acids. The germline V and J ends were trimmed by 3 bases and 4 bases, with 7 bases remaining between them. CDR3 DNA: TGTGCCAGCAGTTTGGGCAGAAATCAGCCCCAGCATTTT. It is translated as CASSLGRNQPQHF. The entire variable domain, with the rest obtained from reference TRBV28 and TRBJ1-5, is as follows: DVKVTQSSRYLVKRTGEKVFLECVQDMDHENMFWYRQDPGLGLRLIYFSYDVKMKEKGDIPEGYSVSREKKERFSLILESASTNQTSMYLCASSLGRNQPQHFGDGTRLSIL.

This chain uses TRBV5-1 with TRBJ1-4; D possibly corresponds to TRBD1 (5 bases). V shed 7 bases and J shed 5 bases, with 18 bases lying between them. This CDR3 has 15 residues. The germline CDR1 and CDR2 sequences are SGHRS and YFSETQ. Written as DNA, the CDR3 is TGCGCCAGCCGGGAATCGCTAGGGGTAAATGAAAAACTGTTTTTT. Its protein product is CASRESLGVNEKLFF.

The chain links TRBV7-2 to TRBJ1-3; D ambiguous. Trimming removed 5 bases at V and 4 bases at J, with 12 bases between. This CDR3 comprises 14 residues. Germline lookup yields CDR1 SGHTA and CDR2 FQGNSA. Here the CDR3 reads CASSTLGLGNTIYF. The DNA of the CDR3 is TGTGCCAGCAGCACATTAGGCTTGGGAAACACCATATATTTT. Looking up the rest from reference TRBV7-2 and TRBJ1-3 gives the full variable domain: GAGVSQSPSNKVTEKGKDVELRCDPISGHTALYWYRQSLGQGLEFLIYFQGNSAPDKSGLPSDRFSAERTGGSVSTLTIQRTQQEDSAVYLCASSTLGLGNTIYFGEGSWLTVV.

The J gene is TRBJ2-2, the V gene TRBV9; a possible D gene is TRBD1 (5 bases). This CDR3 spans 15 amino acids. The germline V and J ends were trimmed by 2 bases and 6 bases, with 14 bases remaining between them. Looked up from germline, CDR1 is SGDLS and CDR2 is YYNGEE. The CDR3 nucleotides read TGTGCCAGCAGCGTTTTATCTCAGGGCCCCGGGGAGCTGTTTTTT. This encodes CASSVLSQGPGELFF. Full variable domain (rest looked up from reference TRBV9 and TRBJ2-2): DSGVTQTPKHLITATGQRVTLRCSPRSGDLSVYWYQQSLDQGLQFLIQYYNGEERAKGNILERFSAQQFPDLHSELNLSSLELGDSALYFCASSVLSQGPGELFFGEGSRLTVL.

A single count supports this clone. CDR3 sequence: CASTREGNTEAFF. CDR3 sequence (DNA): TGTGCCAGCACCCGAGAGGGGAACACTGAAGCTTTCTTT. The chain couples TRBV7-9 to TRBJ1-1; unclear D gene. The CDR3 is made up of 13 amino acids. CDR1 and CDR2 (germline): SEHNR, FQNEAQ (reference sequence). V shed 7 bases and J shed 1 base, with 10 bases lying between them. Drawing the rest from reference TRBV7-9 and TRBJ1-1, the complete variable domain is DTGVSQNPRHKITKRGQNVTFRCDPISEHNRLYWYRQTLGQGPEFLTYFQNEAQLEKSRLLSDRFSAERPKGSFSTLEIQRTEQGDSAMYLCASTREGNTEAFFGQGTRLTVV.

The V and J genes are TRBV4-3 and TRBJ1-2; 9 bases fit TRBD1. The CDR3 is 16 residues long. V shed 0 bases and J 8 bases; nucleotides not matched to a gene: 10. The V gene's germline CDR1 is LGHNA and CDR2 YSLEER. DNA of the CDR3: TGCGCCAGCAGCCAAGAAGAGGGGGACAGGGAATCAGGCTACACCTTC. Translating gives CASSQEEGDRESGYTF.

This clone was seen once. As DNA, the CDR3 is TGTGCCAGCAGCTTGGGCGGCGGAATGAACACTGAAGCTTTCTTT. Translation gives CASSLGGGMNTEAFF. This sequence joins TRBV5-4 and TRBJ1-1; D unclear. This CDR3 region has 15 residues. The V gene lost 0 bases and the J gene lost 0 bases, with 9 bases spanning the gap. CDR1 is SGHNT and CDR2 is YYREEE in the germline V gene (reference sequence).

The CDR3 spells CASSVQGARQETQYF. The CDR3 nucleotides are TGTGCCAGCAGCGTCCAGGGGGCCCGCCAAGAGACCCAGTACTTC. The rearrangement links TRBV9 to TRBJ2-5; TRBD1 matches 8 bases. V shed 2 bases and J 1 base; nucleotides not matched to a gene: 4. Germline V gene lookup returns CDR1 SGDLS and CDR2 YYNGEE. The CDR3 sequence is 15 residues long.

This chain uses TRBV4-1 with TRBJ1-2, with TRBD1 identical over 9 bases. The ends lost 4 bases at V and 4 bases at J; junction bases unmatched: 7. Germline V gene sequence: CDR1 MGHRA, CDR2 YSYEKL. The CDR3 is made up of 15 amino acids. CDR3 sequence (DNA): TGCGCCAGCAGCCTTTCGGACAGGGGTAGCTATGGCTACACCTTC. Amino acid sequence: CASSLSDRGSYGYTF.

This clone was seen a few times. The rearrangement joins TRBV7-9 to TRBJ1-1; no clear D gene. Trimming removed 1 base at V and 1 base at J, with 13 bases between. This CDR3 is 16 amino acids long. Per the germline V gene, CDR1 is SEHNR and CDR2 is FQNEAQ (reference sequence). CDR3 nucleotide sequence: TGTGCCAGCAGCTTAGAGCCGCTAATAGGGAACACTGAAGCTTTCTTT. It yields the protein CASSLEPLIGNTEAFF.

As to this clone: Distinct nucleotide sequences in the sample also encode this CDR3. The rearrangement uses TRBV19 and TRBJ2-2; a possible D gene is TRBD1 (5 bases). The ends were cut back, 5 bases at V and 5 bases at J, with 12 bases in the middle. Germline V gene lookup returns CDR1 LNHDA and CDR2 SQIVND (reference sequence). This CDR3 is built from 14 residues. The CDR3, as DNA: TGTGCCAGTAGTGGACAAGGATATACCGGGGAGCTGTTTTTT. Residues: CASSGQGYTGELFF.

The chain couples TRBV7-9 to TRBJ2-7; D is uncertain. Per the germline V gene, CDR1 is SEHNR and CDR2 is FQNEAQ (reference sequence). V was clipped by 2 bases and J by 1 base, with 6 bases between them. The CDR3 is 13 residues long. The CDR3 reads CASSLTQSYEQYF. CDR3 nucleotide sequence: TGTGCCAGCAGCTTAACACAATCCTACGAGCAGTACTTC.

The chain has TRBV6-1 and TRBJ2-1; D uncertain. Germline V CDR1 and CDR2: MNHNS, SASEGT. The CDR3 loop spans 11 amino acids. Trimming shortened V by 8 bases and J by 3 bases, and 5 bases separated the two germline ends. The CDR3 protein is CASQDYNEQFF. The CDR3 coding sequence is TGTGCCAGCCAAGACTACAATGAGCAGTTCTTC.

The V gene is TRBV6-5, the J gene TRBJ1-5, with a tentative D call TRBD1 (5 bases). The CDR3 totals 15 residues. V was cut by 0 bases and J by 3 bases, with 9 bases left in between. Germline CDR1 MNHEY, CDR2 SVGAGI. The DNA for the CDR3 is TGTGCCAGCAGTTACTCGATGGGGCCCAATCAGCCCCAGCATTTT. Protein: CASSYSMGPNQPQHF.

The CDR3 spells CASSVVLSGTEAFF. The CDR3 DNA reads as TGTGCCAGCAGTGTTGTACTCTCGGGCACTGAAGCTTTCTTT. The chain joins TRBV6-1 to TRBJ1-1; no clear D gene. Germline-derived CDR1 and CDR2 are MNHNS and SASEGT. The V and J ends lost 4 bases and 4 bases respectively, with 13 bases between them. The CDR3 contains 14 residues.

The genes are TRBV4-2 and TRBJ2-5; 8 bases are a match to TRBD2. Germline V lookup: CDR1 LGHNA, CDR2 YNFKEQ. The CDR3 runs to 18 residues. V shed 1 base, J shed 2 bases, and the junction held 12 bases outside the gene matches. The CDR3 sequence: CASSQGYRRGGPQETQYF. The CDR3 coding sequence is TGTGCCAGCAGCCAAGGATACCGACGGGGGGGACCACAAGAGACCCAGTACTTC.

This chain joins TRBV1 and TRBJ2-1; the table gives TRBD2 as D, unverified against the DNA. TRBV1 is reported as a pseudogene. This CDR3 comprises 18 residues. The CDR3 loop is CTSSPLSRSLAGRNEQFF. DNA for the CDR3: TGCACCAGCAGCCCGCTATCCAGGTCACTAGCGGGACGCAATGAGCAGTTCTTC.

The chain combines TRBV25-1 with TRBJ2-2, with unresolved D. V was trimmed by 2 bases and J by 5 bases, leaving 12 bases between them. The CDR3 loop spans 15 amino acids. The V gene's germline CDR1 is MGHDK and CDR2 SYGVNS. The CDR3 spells CASSERYRTTGELFF. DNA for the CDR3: TGTGCCAGCAGTGAAAGGTACAGAACAACCGGGGAGCTGTTTTTT.